What follows are 12 T cell receptor beta chains derived from one specimen sequenced in a study of blood T cell repertoires in COVID-19. The repertoire was sequenced with immunoSEQ multiplex PCR; TCRdb's copy has only in-frame clones and lacks some. Found here are about 180,000 clones, approximately 85% of them singletons; the top ten hold approximately 7%. Material for sequencing was peripheral blood. The receptor source for this set is a man aged 80 or over with COVID-19, enrolled during active disease.

The chain recombines TRBV7-3 with TRBJ2-2, with 7 bases fitting TRBD1. This CDR3 is built from 15 residues. The germline gives CDR1 SGHTA, CDR2 FQGTGA. V gave up 5 bases and J gave up 5 bases; unmatched junction bases: 8. Here the CDR3 reads CASSMGQRGTGELFF. Here the CDR3 DNA reads TGTGCCAGCAGCATGGGACAGAGAGGAACCGGGGAGCTGTTTTTT.

This clone was detected only a few times. This CDR3 reads CASSVGQGGSPLHF. The CDR3 DNA is TGTGCCAGCAGTGTCGGACAGGGAGGCTCACCCCTCCACTTT. The rearrangement joins TRBV28 to TRBJ1-6, with 8 bases that match TRBD1. V gave up 5 bases and J gave up 10 bases; unmatched junction bases: 7. The CDR3 runs to 14 residues. The germline V gene encodes CDR1 MDHEN and CDR2 SYDVKM.

Here the CDR3 DNA reads TGTGCCATCAGTGAGTCATGGGGAGGCAATCAGCCCCAGCATTTT. The encoded protein is CAISESWGGNQPQHF. The gene calls are TRBV10-3 and TRBJ1-5; D remains ambiguous. The germline V and J ends were trimmed by 0 bases and 2 bases, with 8 bases remaining between them. The CDR3 spans 15 residues. Per the germline V gene, CDR1 is ENHRY and CDR2 is SYGVKD.

The CDR3: CASTWSGNSPLHF. The CDR3, as DNA: TGTGCCAGCACTTGGAGTGGTAATTCACCCCTCCACTTT. The rearrangement uses TRBV6-5 and TRBJ1-6; D gene uncertain. This CDR3 spans 13 amino acids. Trimming took 7 bases from V and 6 from J, leaving 10 bases between them. Germline loops: CDR1 MNHEY, CDR2 SVGAGI.

Here the CDR3 DNA reads TGTGCCAGCAGTAAGGGGAGGTATAATTCACCCCTCCACTTT. Residues: CASSKGRYNSPLHF. The chain joins TRBV2 to TRBJ1-6; TRBD1 might be the D (5 bases). The length of the CDR3 is 14 residues. Deletions cut 5 bases from V and 4 bases from J, with 9 bases between. Germline CDR1 is SNHLY and CDR2 is FYNNEI.

This chain uses TRBV5-1 with TRBJ2-1; possibly TRBD2 for D (5 bases). Trimming shortened V by 0 bases and J by 0 bases, and 13 bases separated the two germline ends. The CDR3 has 17 amino acids. CDR1 is SGHRS and CDR2 is YFSETQ in the germline V gene. The CDR3 sequence: CASSLAGRRSSYNEQFF. CDR3 DNA sequence: TGCGCCAGCAGCTTGGCCGGAAGGAGGAGCTCCTACAATGAGCAGTTCTTC.

The chain employs TRBV5-1 and TRBJ2-2; perhaps TRBD1 as D (5 bases). V dropped 4 bases and J dropped 2 bases, with 9 bases sitting between them. The length of the CDR3 is 14 residues. Germline V gene sequence: CDR1 SGHRS, CDR2 YFSETQ. The CDR3 bases are TGCGCCAGCAGCGGTAGGGGTAACACCGGGGAGCTGTTTTTT. Protein product: CASSGRGNTGELFF.

With respect to this clone: The same CDR3 can be traced to other DNA sequences in this sample. This rearrangement joins TRBV5-1 to TRBJ2-3; weak D call: TRBD1 (5 bases). Trimming removed 0 bases at V and 0 bases at J, with 5 bases between. There are 14 residues in the CDR3. Germline CDR1 and CDR2: SGHRS and YFSETQ. The CDR3 DNA sequence: TGCGCCAGCAGCTTGGGACAGAGCACAGATACGCAGTATTTT. It codes for CASSLGQSTDTQYF.

CDR3 coding DNA: TGTGCCAGCAGTCCTGGACAGGTGGGCACTGAAGCTTTCTTT. This translates into CASSPGQVGTEAFF. J is TRBJ1-1 and V is TRBV7-8, with 7 bases that match TRBD1. After removal of 6 bases from V and 4 bases from J, the junction contained 8 bases not matched to a gene. The CDR3 totals 14 residues. Germline-derived CDR1 and CDR2 are SGHVS and FQNEAQ.

This clone was detected once. The rearrangement joins TRBV19 to TRBJ1-3; a possible D gene is TRBD1 (5 bases). The CDR3 is 14 amino acids. The V and J ends lost 7 bases and 8 bases respectively, with 18 bases between them. Germline loops: CDR1 LNHDA, CDR2 SQIVND (reference sequence). CDR3 DNA: TGTGCCAGTACCCCCTCCAGGGCTTCGGACACCATATATTTT. It specifies CASTPSRASDTIYF.

V usage is TRBV6-6 and J usage is TRBJ1-1; unclear D gene. Per germline, CDR1 MNHNY and CDR2 SVGAGI (reference sequence). With 4 bases removed from V and 3 bases from J, the gap between germline ends came to 9 bases. There are 13 residues in the CDR3. CDR3 nucleotide sequence: TGTGCCAGCAGTTCAGTTCGTGACACTGAAGCTTTCTTT. This gives the protein CASSSVRDTEAFF.

This sequence joins TRBV7-9 and TRBJ1-1; D is unclear. Trimming took 5 bases from V and 3 from J, leaving 13 bases between them. This CDR3 has 14 amino acids. Germline CDR1 reads SEHNR; CDR2 reads FQNEAQ (reference sequence). Here the CDR3 DNA reads TGTGCCAGCAGCCCCTCGGGTGGTGACACTGAAGCTTTCTTT. Encoded protein: CASSPSGGDTEAFF.